This T cell receptor (beta chain) is drawn from a study of T-cell memory formation after mild COVID-19. TCRdb independently ran MiXCR on the 5' RACE reads; one entry per CDR3 protein. The table has 50,000 or so distinct CDR3 sequences, around 9.7% seen once; the top ten hold approximately 12%. A few counts support this clonotype. CDR3 length: 16 amino acids. CDR1 is KGHDR, CDR2 SFDVKD, per germline. V trimming: 2 bases; J trimming: 6 bases; junction bases outside the gene matches: 7. The sequence came from an adult woman who had mild COVID-19 (a few samples of this study predate the infection). Cell type and time point are not known. Material: PBMCs or a T cell subset sorted from them (not recorded which). The J gene is TRBJ2-1, the V gene TRBV24-1, with 9 bases identical to TRBD2. The CDR3 here is CATSDSAGGYVNEQFF. The DNA for the CDR3 is TGTGCCACCAGTGATTCGGCGGGAGGGTACGTCAATGAGCAGTTCTTC.